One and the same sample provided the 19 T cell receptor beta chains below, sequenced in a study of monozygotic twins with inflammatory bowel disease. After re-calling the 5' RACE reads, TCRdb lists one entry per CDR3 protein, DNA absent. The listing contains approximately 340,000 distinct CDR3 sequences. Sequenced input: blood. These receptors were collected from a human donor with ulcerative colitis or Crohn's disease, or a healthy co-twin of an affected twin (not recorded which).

The CDR3 sequence is CASSPGITEQFF. The genes are TRBV4-1 and TRBJ2-1. The CDR3 contains 12 residues. In germline, CDR1 is MGHRA, CDR2 YSYEKL.

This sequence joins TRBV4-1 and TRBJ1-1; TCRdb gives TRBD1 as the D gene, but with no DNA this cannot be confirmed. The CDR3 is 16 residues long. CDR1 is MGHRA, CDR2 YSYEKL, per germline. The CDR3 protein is CASSQTPQVTKTEAFF.

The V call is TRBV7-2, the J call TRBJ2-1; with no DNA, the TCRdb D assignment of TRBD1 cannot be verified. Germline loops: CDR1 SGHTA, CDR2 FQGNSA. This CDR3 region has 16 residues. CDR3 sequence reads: CASSQGPGGLDNEQFF.

This chain's CDR3 is CASSLRQGAVNTEAFF. This chain joins TRBV7-2 and TRBJ1-1; TCRdb lists TRBD1, though no DNA is available to test this call. Germline lookup yields CDR1 SGHTA and CDR2 FQGNSA. The length of the CDR3 is 16 residues.

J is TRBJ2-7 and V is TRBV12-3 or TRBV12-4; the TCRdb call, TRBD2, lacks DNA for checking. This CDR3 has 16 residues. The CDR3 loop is CASSPLRSGRVSEQYF.

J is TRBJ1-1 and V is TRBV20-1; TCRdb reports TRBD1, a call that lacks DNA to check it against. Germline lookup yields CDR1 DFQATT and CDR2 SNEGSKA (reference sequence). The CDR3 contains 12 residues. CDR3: CSADRARAEAFF.

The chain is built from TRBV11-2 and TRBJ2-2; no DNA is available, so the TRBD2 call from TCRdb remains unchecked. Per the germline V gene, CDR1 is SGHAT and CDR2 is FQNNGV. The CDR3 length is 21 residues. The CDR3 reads CASSRSGTSGSRTRNTGELFF. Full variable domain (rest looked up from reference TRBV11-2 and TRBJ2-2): EAGVAQSPRYKIIEKRQSVAFWCNPISGHATLYWYQQILGQGPKLLIQFQNNGVVDDSQLPKDRFSAERLKGVDSTLKIQPAKLEDSAVYLCASSRSGTSGSRTRNTGELFFGEGSRLTVL.

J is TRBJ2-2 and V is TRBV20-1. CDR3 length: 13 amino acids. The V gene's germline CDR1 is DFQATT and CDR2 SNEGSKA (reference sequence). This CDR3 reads CSAQDTNTGELFF.

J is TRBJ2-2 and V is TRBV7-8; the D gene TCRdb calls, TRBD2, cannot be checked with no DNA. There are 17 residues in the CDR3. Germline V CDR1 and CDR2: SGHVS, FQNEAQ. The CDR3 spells CASSLPVEGRETGELFF.

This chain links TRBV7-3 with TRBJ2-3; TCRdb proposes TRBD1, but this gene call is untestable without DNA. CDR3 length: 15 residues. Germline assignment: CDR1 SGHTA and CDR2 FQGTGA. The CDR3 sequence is CASSSSGMSTDTQYF.

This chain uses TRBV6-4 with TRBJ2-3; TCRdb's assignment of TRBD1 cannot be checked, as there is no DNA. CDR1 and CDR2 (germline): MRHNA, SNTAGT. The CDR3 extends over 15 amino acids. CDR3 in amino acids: CASSETGTSSDTQYF.

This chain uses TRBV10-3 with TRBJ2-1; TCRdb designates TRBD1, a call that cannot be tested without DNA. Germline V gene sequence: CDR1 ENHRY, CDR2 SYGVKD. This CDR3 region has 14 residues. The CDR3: CAISEVGGRNEQFF.

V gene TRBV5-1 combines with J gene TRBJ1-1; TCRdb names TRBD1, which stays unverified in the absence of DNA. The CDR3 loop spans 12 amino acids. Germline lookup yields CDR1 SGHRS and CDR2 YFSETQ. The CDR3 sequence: CASSLVGADAFF.

CDR3 sequence: CASSQDGPRSGSDTQYF. V gene TRBV3-1 combines with J gene TRBJ2-3. The CDR3 consists of 17 residues. Germline V gives CDR1 LGHDT, CDR2 YNNKEL (reference sequence).

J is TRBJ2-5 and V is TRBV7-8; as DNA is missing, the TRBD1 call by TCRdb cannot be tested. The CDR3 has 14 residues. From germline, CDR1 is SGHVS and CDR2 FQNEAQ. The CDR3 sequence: CASSLAGGEETQYF.

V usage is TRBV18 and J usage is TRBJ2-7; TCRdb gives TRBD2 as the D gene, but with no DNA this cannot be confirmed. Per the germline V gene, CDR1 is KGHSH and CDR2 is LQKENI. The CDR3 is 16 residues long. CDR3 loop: CASSAEGLAGSHEQYF.

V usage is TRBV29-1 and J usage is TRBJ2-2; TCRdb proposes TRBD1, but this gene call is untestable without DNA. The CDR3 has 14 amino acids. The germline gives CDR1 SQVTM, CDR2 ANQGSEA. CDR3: CSGLGTENTGELFF.

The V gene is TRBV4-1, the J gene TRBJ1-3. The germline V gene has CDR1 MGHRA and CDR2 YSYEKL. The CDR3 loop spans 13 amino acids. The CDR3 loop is CASSQDTGNTIYF.

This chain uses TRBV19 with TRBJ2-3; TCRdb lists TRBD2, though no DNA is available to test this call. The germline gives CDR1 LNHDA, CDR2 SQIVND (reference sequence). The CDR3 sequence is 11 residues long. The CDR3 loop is CASAGWDTQYF.